In its sample, the clone carrying this T cell receptor beta chain is large. A read error may produce the germline difference seen at one junction end. This sample was taken from a study of CD4 and CD8 cells across lung adenocarcinoma regions. CDR1 is MNHNS and CDR2 is SASEGT in the germline V gene. The CDR3 loop spans 15 amino acids. Samples came from patients with localized non-small cell lung adenocarcinoma. MiXCR, applied by TCRdb to the PCR reads, yields one record per CDR3 protein. The profile shows roughly 18,000 distinct CDR3 sequences, approximately 47% of them singletons. Sequenced: CD8+ T cells from the center of a lung tumor. J is TRBJ2-5 and V is TRBV6-1, with D perhaps TRBD2 (6 bases). The source of this sequence is a female donor with lung adenocarcinoma. The CD4 and CD8 labels of this study may be unreliable. In DNA form, the CDR3 reads TGTGCCAGCAGCGAAGGAGGAGGGTCGGGTGGGACCCAGTACTTC. It translates to CASSEGGGSGGTQYF.